The rows below give T cell receptor beta chains drawn from one sample of a study of blood T cell repertoires in COVID-19. The method was immunoSEQ multiplex PCR; TCRdb's version includes in-frame clones alone and lacks a portion of them. The sample includes roughly 250,000 clones, roughly 90% seen only once; the top ten take around 0.8%. Sequencing used peripheral blood. Receptors were obtained from a man aged 25-45 years with acute or convalescent COVID-19. Both conserved end residues are part of each CDR3. Fields, in order: CDR3 length, D gene, V gene, J gene, clone size, CDR3 protein, CDR3 DNA. A D gene is named only where the DNA matches it firmly. Some rows have no size entry. The others give once, few or many, or a class for an expanded clone.

13,-,TRBV7-8,TRBJ2-5,-,CASSLVRSETQYF,TGTGCCAGCAGCTTAGTGCGAAGCGAGACCCAGTACTTC
14,-,TRBV28,TRBJ2-3,-,CATTGRMYGDTQYF,TGTGCCACTACAGGGCGGATGTATGGAGATACGCAGTATTTT
14,-,TRBV7-9,TRBJ1-1,-,CASNQLGANTEAFF,TGTGCCAGCAACCAGTTGGGGGCGAATACTGAAGCTTTCTTT
16,TRBD1,TRBV4-1,TRBJ2-1,-,CATRSLFRDRDNEQFF,TGCGCCACCCGATCCCTATTCCGGGACAGGGACAATGAGCAGTTCTTC
14,-,TRBV5-1,TRBJ2-5,-,CASSRDRFQETQYF,TGCGCCAGCAGCCGCGACAGGTTCCAAGAGACCCAGTACTTC
16,-,TRBV5-6,TRBJ2-7,-,CASSLRGSGVIYEQYF,TGTGCCAGCAGCTTGCGTGGTTCGGGGGTTATTTACGAGCAGTACTTC
14,-,TRBV5-1,TRBJ2-5,-,CASSLAGLGETQYF,TGCGCCAGCAGCTTGGCTGGGCTTGGCGAGACCCAGTACTTC
18,TRBD2,TRBV29-1,TRBJ2-1,-,CSVEDQGLSGISYNEQFF,TGCAGCGTTGAAGATCAAGGTTTAAGCGGGATTTCCTACAATGAGCAGTTCTTC
17,-,TRBV6-6,TRBJ1-3,-,CASSPAGPPSSGNTIYF,TGTGCCAGCAGTCCGGCGGGGCCACCAAGCTCTGGAAACACCATATATTTT
15,TRBD1,TRBV2,TRBJ2-5,-,CASSWDSGTQETQYF,TGTGCCAGCAGTTGGGACAGCGGAACACAAGAGACCCAGTACTTC
14,-,TRBV7-2,TRBJ2-7,once,CASSPPPRGNEQYF,TGTGCCAGCAGCCCCCCCCCTAGGGGCAACGAGCAGTACTTC
17,TRBD1,TRBV7-9,TRBJ1-5,-,CASSLGTGEEGNQPQHF,TGTGCCAGCAGCTTAGGGACAGGGGAGGAAGGCAATCAGCCCCAGCATTTT
13,-,TRBV4-1,TRBJ2-1,-,CASSPGVRFEQFF,TGCGCCAGCAGCCCAGGTGTGCGTTTCGAGCAGTTCTTC
16,TRBD2,TRBV4-1,TRBJ2-7,-,CASSPQTSGTSYEQYF,TGCGCCAGCAGCCCACAGACTAGCGGGACCTCCTACGAGCAGTACTTC
15,-,TRBV4-1,TRBJ2-2,-,CASSQVFVNTGELFF,TGCGCCAGCAGCCAAGTTTTCGTGAACACCGGGGAGCTGTTTTTT
16,-,TRBV5-1,TRBJ1-3,few,CASFPGVGGGRNTIYF,TGCGCCAGCTTCCCCGGCGTCGGGGGAGGAAGGAACACCATATATTTT
14,-,TRBV6-1,TRBJ1-1,-,CASSEFREVTEAFF,TGTGCCAGCAGTGAATTTCGGGAGGTCACTGAAGCTTTCTTT
11,-,TRBV6-6,TRBJ1-3,-,CASSLGNTIYF,TGTGCCAGCAGCTTGGGAAACACCATATATTTT
10,-,TRBV20-1,TRBJ2-1,-,CSAHGNEQFF,TGCAGTGCCCACGGGAATGAGCAGTTCTTC
18,TRBD2,TRBV7-9,TRBJ2-3,-,CASSPFNTSGRVSDTQYF,TGTGCCAGCAGTCCTTTCAATACTAGCGGGAGGGTGTCAGATACGCAGTATTTT